Given below is one T cell receptor (beta chain) in context. Its matching antigen is unknown. Clones were sequenced by immunoSEQ multiplex PCR, and TCRdb holds only the in-frame ones, with some missing. The sample lists over 150,000 clones; roughly 86% were seen once. The data were obtained in a study of cytomegalovirus exposure and HLA in healthy donors. Whole-study results and caveats: Reported performance of the classifier showed diagnosis of cytomegalovirus status with high specificity and sensitivity. According to a later analysis, TCR clusters from the first cohort tended to co-occur in the 120 or so validation repertoires.

Germline V gene lookup returns CDR1 ENHRY and CDR2 SYGVKD. The CDR3 has 16 residues. J was trimmed by 9 bases and V by 3 bases; bases with no gene match: 12. The sequence derives from a human donor in good health. The sample comprised PBMCs. The rearrangement links TRBV10-3 to TRBJ2-1; 9 nucleotides align to TRBD1. The CDR3 reads CAISERTGMGQGEQFF. CDR3 nucleotides: TGTGCCATCAGTGAAAGGACAGGGATGGGACAGGGTGAGCAGTTCTTC.